Sequencing of this TCR beta chain was carried out in a study of shared clonotypes between healthy human individuals. Findings of the study overall: Investigators expected sequencing depth to affect clonotype sharing among donors.

Points on this clone: Its target is unknown.

Across several immunoSEQ plates, the genomic DNA of each subset was split evenly. On sorted subsets, replicate PCRs used roughly 220 ng DNA, or tens of thousands of T cell genomes. The method was immunoSEQ multiplex PCR; TCRdb's version includes in-frame clones alone and lacks a portion of them. The data show roughly 2,000,000 clones, with roughly 94% seen just once and approximately 1% held by the top ten. The naive CD8 fraction comprised CD45RO-negative cells positively selected for CCR7 and excluded terminally differentiated effector memory CD45RA+ cells. The CDR3 runs 16 residues. CDR1 is SQVTM and CDR2 is ANQGSEA in the germline V gene. V was clipped by 0 bases and J by 7 bases, with 19 bases between them.

Sequences were obtained from naive CD8+ T cells sorted from blood. The rearrangement links TRBV29-1 to TRBJ1-3; D is ambiguous. The source is a man aged 18 to 29 in good health. CDR3 amino acids: CSVEDNTLNVWNTIYF. CDR3 bases: TGCAGCGTTGAAGACAACACACTGAATGTTTGGAACACCATATATTTT.